This entry features one T cell receptor beta chain sequence. Its antigen is not identified. The method was immunoSEQ multiplex PCR; TCRdb's version includes in-frame clones alone and lacks a portion of them. The sample records about 11,000 clones, about 66% being singletons. The data are from a study of CD4+ T cells in melanoma. Overall study results and limits: Neoantigen-specific CD4+ T cells in melanoma reportedly had diverse differentiation states. CD8+ T cell, macrophage and B cell function reportedly correlated with neoantigen-specific CD4+ T cells.

Per germline, CDR1 LNHDA and CDR2 SQIVND (reference sequence). Trimming left V 4 bases short and J 7 bases short, with 13 bases between. This CDR3 has 13 residues. The TCR originated in a human donor with melanoma. V and J are TRBV19 and TRBJ1-1; maybe TRBD1 (5 bases). The sequenced sample was cells from a culture (not recorded whether cultured in vitro). The CDR3 bases are TGTGCCAGTAGTACCCGACAGAGCGATGAAGCTTTCTTT. Protein product: CASSTRQSDEAFF.